The clone carrying this T cell receptor (beta chain) was counted once. Antigen unknown. Hyperthyroidism patients were newly diagnosed, had disease duration under 2 months, and were aged 18 to 65 years. Fresh peripheral blood, approximately 9.1 ml, was the source of the PBMCs. The V gene end was trimmed by 8 bases and the J gene end by 7 bases; junction bases not matched to a gene: 9. The CDR3 contains 14 residues. Per germline, CDR1 ENHRY and CDR2 SYGVKD. These data originate in a study of T cells in Graves' hyperthyroidism and ophthalmopathy. Study-level results: Blood also held most thyroid clonotypes expanded beyond 0.001. Model output signaled ophthalmopathy a median approximately 6 months ahead of onset.

Amplified regions were TCR beta CDR3 sequences from RNA transcripts. With the HTBI primer set, the TCR CDR3 went through a first round of RT-PCR. From the multiplex PCR reads, TCRdb called clonotypes with MiXCR, one entry per CDR3 protein. Of 600,000 to 800,000 distinct CDR3 sequences in the sample, under 45% are singletons; the top ten hold more than 25%. Sequences were obtained from blood. This clonotype was obtained from a woman aged 40 to 50 with Graves' hyperthyroidism. V gene TRBV10-3 combines with J gene TRBJ2-2, with 8 bases lining up with TRBD1. This CDR3 is CAIRYLDRDGELFF. The CDR3 coding sequence is TGTGCCATCCGTTATTTGGACAGGGACGGGGAGCTGTTTTTT.